This TCR beta chain is drawn from a study of blood T cell repertoires in COVID-19. How the authors handled the data: Amplified reference gene primers provided the basis for estimating nucleated cell counts. Here immunoSEQ multiplex PCR was the method, and the copy in TCRdb shows in-frame clones only, minus some. The DNA was the basis for D and trimming; V, J and clone size are from that table. The sample yields 150,000 or so clones, roughly four fifths seen once. Germline assignment: CDR1 SGDLS and CDR2 YYNGEE. The length of the CDR3 is 15 residues. The ends were cut back, 0 bases at V and 8 bases at J, with 17 bases in the middle.

This sequence joins TRBV9 and TRBJ1-2; no firm D call. Input material: peripheral blood. The TCR was taken from a human donor with acute or convalescent COVID-19. The donor label of this sample is uncertain. CDR3 bases: TGTGCCAGCAGCGTAGCTAGAGGGAGGCCTTTGGGCTACACCTTC. This gives the protein CASSVARGRPLGYTF.